This is a list of T cell receptor beta chains from one sample in a study of blood T cell repertoires in COVID-19. This table comes from immunoSEQ multiplex PCR, and its TCRdb copy is limited to in-frame clones, with some not included. The table lists approximately 70,000 clones, 75% to 90% of them singletons. The sample comprised peripheral blood. The receptors were gathered from a human donor in a cohort sampled during active COVID-19. Each CDR3 is given with its conserved first and last residue. D genes are given only for firm matches. Clone size appears in some rows only: once, few, many, or a class for an expanded clone.

abundance: NA
j_gene: TRBJ2-2
d_gene: NA
v_gene: TRBV7-2
CDR3nt: TGTGCCAGCAGCTTAGTTGGGGGCCCGGACACCGGGGAGCTGTTTTTT
CDR3aa: CASSLVGGPDTGELFF

abundance: NA
j_gene: TRBJ2-7
d_gene: NA
v_gene: TRBV7-2
CDR3nt: TGTGCCAGCAGCTTTGAGTACTCCACCTACGAGCAGTACTTC
CDR3aa: CASSFEYSTYEQYF

abundance: NA
j_gene: TRBJ2-1
d_gene: NA
v_gene: TRBV7-2
CDR3nt: TGTGCCAGCAGCTTACAGATAGGAGCTAGATTGGGCAATGAGCAGTTCTTC
CDR3aa: CASSLQIGARLGNEQFF

abundance: NA
j_gene: TRBJ2-1
d_gene: TRBD1
v_gene: TRBV7-9
CDR3nt: TGTGCCAGCAGCTTCGGACAGGGAAGCTACAATGAGCAGTTCTTC
CDR3aa: CASSFGQGSYNEQFF

abundance: NA
j_gene: TRBJ2-7
d_gene: TRBD2
v_gene: TRBV28
CDR3nt: TGTGCCAGCAGTGCCGAGACTAGCGGGAGAAGCTACGAGCAGTACTTC
CDR3aa: CASSAETSGRSYEQYF

abundance: NA
j_gene: TRBJ1-4
d_gene: NA
v_gene: TRBV3-1/TRBV3-2
CDR3nt: TGTGCCAGCAGCCTCCAGGGGCCTAATGAAAAACTGTTTTTT
CDR3aa: CASSLQGPNEKLFF

abundance: NA
j_gene: TRBJ2-7
d_gene: NA
v_gene: TRBV14
CDR3nt: TGTGCCAGCAGTCCCACAGCCGTAGGCGAGCAGTACTTC
CDR3aa: CASSPTAVGEQYF

abundance: NA
j_gene: TRBJ2-1
d_gene: NA
v_gene: TRBV12-3/TRBV12-4
CDR3nt: TGTGCCAGCAGTTTCGGGGAAGACAATGAGCAGTTCTTC
CDR3aa: CASSFGEDNEQFF

abundance: once
j_gene: TRBJ2-2
d_gene: NA
v_gene: TRBV27
CDR3nt: TGTGCCACTAGCCTGACGGTAACCGGGGAGCTGTTTTTT
CDR3aa: CATSLTVTGELFF

abundance: NA
j_gene: TRBJ2-1
d_gene: NA
v_gene: TRBV4-3
CDR3nt: TGCGCCAGCAGCCAAGAACAGGGATACAATGAGCAGTTCTTC
CDR3aa: CASSQEQGYNEQFF

abundance: NA
j_gene: TRBJ2-2
d_gene: NA
v_gene: TRBV10-3
CDR3nt: TGTGCCATCAGATCGGTGGGCAGCAACACCGGGGAGCTGTTTTTT
CDR3aa: CAIRSVGSNTGELFF

abundance: NA
j_gene: TRBJ2-3
d_gene: NA
v_gene: TRBV14
CDR3nt: TGTGCCAGCAGCCAAGATTCGTGGGGGCGTAGCACAGATACGCAGTATTTT
CDR3aa: CASSQDSWGRSTDTQYF

abundance: NA
j_gene: TRBJ1-5
d_gene: NA
v_gene: TRBV10-3
CDR3nt: TGTGCCATCAGTGACAGGGGCAATCAGCCCCAGCATTTT
CDR3aa: CAISDRGNQPQHF

abundance: NA
j_gene: TRBJ2-1
d_gene: NA
v_gene: TRBV3-1/TRBV3-2
CDR3nt: TGTGCCAGCAGCCTGTATAATGAGCAGTTCTTC
CDR3aa: CASSLYNEQFF

abundance: NA
j_gene: TRBJ2-7
d_gene: NA
v_gene: TRBV4-3
CDR3nt: TGCGCCAGCAGCCAAGGTCTCACCATCGGCTACGAGCAGTACTTC
CDR3aa: CASSQGLTIGYEQYF

abundance: NA
j_gene: TRBJ2-7
d_gene: TRBD2
v_gene: TRBV27
CDR3nt: TGTGCCAGCAGTTTATCGATCGCGGGGGCCTACGAGCAGTACTTC
CDR3aa: CASSLSIAGAYEQYF

abundance: few
j_gene: TRBJ1-1
d_gene: NA
v_gene: TRBV14
CDR3nt: TGTGCCAGCAGCCCCCGACAGAACATGAACACTGAAGCTTTCTTT
CDR3aa: CASSPRQNMNTEAFF

abundance: NA
j_gene: TRBJ1-1
d_gene: NA
v_gene: TRBV6-5
CDR3nt: TGTGCCAGCAGTTTCGAATGGGCGAACACTGAAGCTTTCTTT
CDR3aa: CASSFEWANTEAFF

abundance: NA
j_gene: TRBJ1-2
d_gene: NA
v_gene: TRBV9
CDR3nt: TGTGCCAGCAGCGATAGTAATGAGGATGTCTATGGCTACACCTTC
CDR3aa: CASSDSNEDVYGYTF

abundance: NA
j_gene: TRBJ2-3
d_gene: NA
v_gene: TRBV30
CDR3nt: TGTGCCTGGGTTAGCGGAGAGGCAGATACGCAGTATTTT
CDR3aa: CAWVSGEADTQYF

abundance: NA
j_gene: TRBJ2-1
d_gene: NA
v_gene: TRBV7-9
CDR3nt: TGTGCCAGCAGCTTAGCGGAGTGGCGCAATGAGCAGTTCTTC
CDR3aa: CASSLAEWRNEQFF

abundance: NA
j_gene: TRBJ1-5
d_gene: NA
v_gene: TRBV7-2
CDR3nt: TGTGCCAGCAGCTTAGAGGGGGGGAATCAGCCCCAGCATTTT
CDR3aa: CASSLEGGNQPQHF

abundance: NA
j_gene: TRBJ1-3
d_gene: NA
v_gene: TRBV5-5
CDR3nt: TGTGCCAGCAGCTTGGCAGGCCCTGGAAACACCATATATTTT
CDR3aa: CASSLAGPGNTIYF

abundance: NA
j_gene: TRBJ1-2
d_gene: NA
v_gene: TRBV25-1
CDR3nt: TGTGCCAGCAGTGGGAGGGACTATGGCTACACCTTC
CDR3aa: CASSGRDYGYTF

abundance: NA
j_gene: TRBJ2-2
d_gene: TRBD2
v_gene: TRBV3-1/TRBV3-2
CDR3nt: TGTGCCAGCAGCCCCTGGACTAGCGGGAACACCGGGGAGCTGTTTTTT
CDR3aa: CASSPWTSGNTGELFF

abundance: NA
j_gene: TRBJ1-1
d_gene: NA
v_gene: TRBV29-1
CDR3nt: TGCAGCGTTGCGTTTCAGGGGACGAAAGCTTTCTTT
CDR3aa: CSVAFQGTKAFF

abundance: NA
j_gene: TRBJ1-5
d_gene: NA
v_gene: TRBV7-2
CDR3nt: TGTGCCAGCAGCTTAGCGGGAGGGGTTAGCAATCAGCCCCAGCATTTT
CDR3aa: CASSLAGGVSNQPQHF

abundance: NA
j_gene: TRBJ1-2
d_gene: NA
v_gene: TRBV6-5
CDR3nt: TGTGCCAGCAGTTACTCTTCCGGCGGTTATGGCTACACCTTC
CDR3aa: CASSYSSGGYGYTF

abundance: NA
j_gene: TRBJ2-1
d_gene: NA
v_gene: TRBV5-1
CDR3nt: TGCGCCAGCAGCTTGGGCCAGCGGAGCTCCTACAATGAGCAGTTCTTC
CDR3aa: CASSLGQRSSYNEQFF

abundance: NA
j_gene: TRBJ2-7
d_gene: NA
v_gene: TRBV3-1/TRBV3-2
CDR3nt: TGTGCCAGCAGCCCCGGACACGACGAGCAGTACTTC
CDR3aa: CASSPGHDEQYF

abundance: NA
j_gene: TRBJ2-5
d_gene: TRBD2
v_gene: TRBV30
CDR3nt: TGTGCCTGGAGTGAACTAGCGGGAAGTCGGACCCAGTACTTC
CDR3aa: CAWSELAGSRTQYF

abundance: once
j_gene: TRBJ1-2
d_gene: NA
v_gene: TRBV19
CDR3nt: TGTGCCAGTGGAGACAGGAAAAACAACTATGGCTACACCTTC
CDR3aa: CASGDRKNNYGYTF

abundance: NA
j_gene: TRBJ1-6
d_gene: NA
v_gene: TRBV28
CDR3nt: TGTGCCAGCAGTTGGGCACCCGGAAATTCACCCCTCCACTTT
CDR3aa: CASSWAPGNSPLHF

abundance: NA
j_gene: TRBJ2-7
d_gene: TRBD2
v_gene: TRBV10-3
CDR3nt: TGTGCCATCAGTGATCCGGGACTAGCGGGTTACGAGCAGTACTTC
CDR3aa: CAISDPGLAGYEQYF

abundance: NA
j_gene: TRBJ1-3
d_gene: NA
v_gene: TRBV6-6
CDR3nt: TGTGCCAGCAGCGCCCGGCAGGCCGGAAACACCATATATTTT
CDR3aa: CASSARQAGNTIYF

abundance: NA
j_gene: TRBJ1-5
d_gene: NA
v_gene: TRBV30
CDR3nt: TGTGCCTGGAGTCCCGGGTCGATGGTTAGCAATCAGCCCCAGCATTTT
CDR3aa: CAWSPGSMVSNQPQHF

abundance: NA
j_gene: TRBJ2-7
d_gene: TRBD2
v_gene: TRBV10-2
CDR3nt: TGCGCCAGCGGGGGGGCCTACGAGCAGTACTTC
CDR3aa: CASGGAYEQYF

abundance: once
j_gene: TRBJ2-3
d_gene: TRBD1
v_gene: TRBV30
CDR3nt: TGTGCCTGGGTCCCGGACAGGCTAAATACGCAGTATTTT
CDR3aa: CAWVPDRLNTQYF

abundance: once
j_gene: TRBJ2-5
d_gene: TRBD1
v_gene: TRBV5-6
CDR3nt: TGTGCCAGCAGCTTGGTTGACAGGGGGCAAGAGACCCAGTACTTC
CDR3aa: CASSLVDRGQETQYF

abundance: NA
j_gene: TRBJ2-5
d_gene: NA
v_gene: TRBV21-1
CDR3nt: TGTGCCAGCAGCAAAAGGGGTTTGCCAGGGGAACGCCAAGAGACCCAGTACTTC
CDR3aa: CASSKRGLPGERQETQYF

abundance: NA
j_gene: TRBJ2-1
d_gene: NA
v_gene: TRBV10-2
CDR3nt: TGCGCCACCGGGTCGGGCGGGCGTATCTCCTGGAGCTCCTACAATGAGCAGTTCTTC
CDR3aa: CATGSGGRISWSSYNEQFF

abundance: NA
j_gene: TRBJ2-7
d_gene: NA
v_gene: TRBV5-6
CDR3nt: TGTGCCAGCAGCTTGTCTGCAGCTAGCTACGAGCAGTACTTC
CDR3aa: CASSLSAASYEQYF

abundance: NA
j_gene: TRBJ1-2
d_gene: TRBD1
v_gene: TRBV4-1
CDR3nt: TGCGCCAGCAGCCACGGACAGGCTTCCCGTGGCTACACCTTC
CDR3aa: CASSHGQASRGYTF

abundance: NA
j_gene: TRBJ1-6
d_gene: NA
v_gene: TRBV27
CDR3nt: TGTGCCAGCAGTTCAGGGGTTATGGGTTCACCCCTCCACTTT
CDR3aa: CASSSGVMGSPLHF

abundance: NA
j_gene: TRBJ2-2
d_gene: TRBD2
v_gene: TRBV5-1
CDR3nt: TGCGCCAGCAGCCTGGGACTAGCGGAGACCGGGGAGCTGTTTTTT
CDR3aa: CASSLGLAETGELFF

abundance: NA
j_gene: TRBJ2-7
d_gene: NA
v_gene: TRBV24-1
CDR3nt: TGTGCCACCAGTGACCGATCGGGACACACCTACGAGCAGTACTTC
CDR3aa: CATSDRSGHTYEQYF

abundance: once
j_gene: TRBJ1-2
d_gene: NA
v_gene: TRBV5-1
CDR3nt: TGCGCCAGCAGCTTGGACAGGAACTATGGCTACACCTTC
CDR3aa: CASSLDRNYGYTF

abundance: NA
j_gene: TRBJ2-7
d_gene: TRBD2
v_gene: TRBV18
CDR3nt: TGTGCCAGCTCACCTCTGACTAGCGGGAGCTACGAGCAGTACTTC
CDR3aa: CASSPLTSGSYEQYF

abundance: NA
j_gene: TRBJ2-5
d_gene: TRBD2
v_gene: TRBV7-2
CDR3nt: TGTGCCAGCAGCTTAGCGGCTAGCGGGACGACGGAGACCCAGTACTTC
CDR3aa: CASSLAASGTTETQYF

abundance: NA
j_gene: TRBJ2-3
d_gene: TRBD1
v_gene: TRBV3-1/TRBV3-2
CDR3nt: TGTGCCAGCAGCCTTCGACAGGGCCCCGATACGCAGTATTTT
CDR3aa: CASSLRQGPDTQYF